This TCR beta chain was identified during a study of blood T cell repertoires in COVID-19. Study details: Donors in the United States, Italy and Spain gave samples during acute or convalescent COVID-19. The analysed material was cDNA or gDNA that came from T cells, B-cell-depleted T cells, or PBMCs.

The germline V gene encodes CDR1 SGHNT and CDR2 YENEEA. Trimming cost V 0 bases and J 4 bases; bases outside gene matches: 13. The CDR3 is made up of 20 amino acids. Source study methods: Reference gene primer amplification gave estimated nucleated cell counts. The method was immunoSEQ multiplex PCR; TCRdb's version includes in-frame clones alone and lacks a portion of them. V and J calls and clone size are those listed in that table; D and trimming were worked out from the DNA. The sample yields some 260,000 clones, more than 75% seen once. The clonotype comes from a woman between 40 and 50 years old who had recovered from COVID-19. The sequencing input was peripheral blood. The chain links TRBV11-3 to TRBJ2-3; TRBD2 matches 13 bases. The CDR3 coding sequence is TGTGCCAGCAGCTTAGAGGAACCGGGACTAGCGGGACCAGGGGCAGATACGCAGTATTTT. Translated, it gives CASSLEEPGLAGPGADTQYF. The whole variable domain, filled in from reference TRBV11-3 and TRBJ2-3, reads EAGVVQSPRYKIIEKKQPVAFWCNPISGHNTLYWYLQNLGQGPELLIRYENEEAVDDSQLPKDRFSAERLKGVDSTLKIQPAELGDSAVYLCASSLEEPGLAGPGADTQYFGPGTRLTVL.